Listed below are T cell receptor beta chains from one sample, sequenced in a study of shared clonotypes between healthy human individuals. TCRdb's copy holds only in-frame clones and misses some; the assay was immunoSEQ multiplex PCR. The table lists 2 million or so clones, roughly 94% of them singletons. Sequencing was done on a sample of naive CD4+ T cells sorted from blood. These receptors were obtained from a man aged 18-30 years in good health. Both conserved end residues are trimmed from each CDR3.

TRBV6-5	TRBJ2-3	ASSLRLATLRTQY
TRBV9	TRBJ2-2	ASSVAGGIDGTGELF
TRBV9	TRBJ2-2	ASSVGQGNTGELF
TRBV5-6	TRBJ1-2	ASRQAYRDTQIGNYGYT
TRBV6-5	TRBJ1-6	ASRYLGTENSPLH
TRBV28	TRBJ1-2	ASSLGSSGYRGYT
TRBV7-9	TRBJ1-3	ASSLPTGHGNTIY
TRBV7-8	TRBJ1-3	ASSLGQGYGNTIY
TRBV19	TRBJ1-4	ASSLGRGSYEKLF
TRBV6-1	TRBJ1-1	ASSEVAQREAF
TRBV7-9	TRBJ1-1	ASSLGETGWNTEAF
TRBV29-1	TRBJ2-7	SVVGAYEQY
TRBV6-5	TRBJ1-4	ASSYSEGAVIEKLF
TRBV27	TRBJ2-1	ASSPTRLDRGSEQF
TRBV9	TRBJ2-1	ASSISGGEHNEQF
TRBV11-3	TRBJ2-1	ASSSPWGPKSGEQF
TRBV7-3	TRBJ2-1	ASRETGGTHEQF
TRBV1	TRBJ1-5	TSSPARGTVVGNQPQH
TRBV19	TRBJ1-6	ASSDTWSSYNSPLH
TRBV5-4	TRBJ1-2	ASSLGQVGVANYGYT
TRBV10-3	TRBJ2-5	AISDFGGRETQY
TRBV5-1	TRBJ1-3	ASSQGPQNSGNTIY
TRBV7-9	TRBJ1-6	ASRPGTGNSPLH
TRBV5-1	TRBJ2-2	ATRSGQGFSANTGELF
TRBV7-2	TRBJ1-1	ASSLNRVNTEAF
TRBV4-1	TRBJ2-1	ASSQDVGYSYNEQF
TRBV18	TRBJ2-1	ASSLGTSYNEQF
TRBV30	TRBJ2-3	AWGPAGLVSTDTQY
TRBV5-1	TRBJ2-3	ASSLRADTQY
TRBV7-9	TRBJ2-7	ASSIASGRAGGEQY
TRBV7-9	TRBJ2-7	ASSLGGVAYEQY
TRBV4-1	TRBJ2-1	ASSQGQGADNEQF
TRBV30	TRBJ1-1	AWRRQGSNTEAF
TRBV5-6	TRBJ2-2	ASSPPLAGEGGELF
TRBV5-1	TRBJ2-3	ASSLAVSTDTQY
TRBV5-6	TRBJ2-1	ASSLAAGGKRTHNEQF
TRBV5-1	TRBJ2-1	ASSLAAGAHNEQF
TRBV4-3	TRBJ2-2	ASSQDLRQHTGELF
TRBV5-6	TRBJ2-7	ASSLDRGGYEQY
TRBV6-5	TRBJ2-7	ASSYGGRVGNEQY
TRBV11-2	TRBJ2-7	ASSLDGSSYEQY
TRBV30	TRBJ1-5	AWRATGALNQPQH
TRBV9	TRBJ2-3	ASSPYLSGTDTQY
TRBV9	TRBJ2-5	ASSVDPLGAIPYQETQY
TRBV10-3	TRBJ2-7	AISESPGWTNYEQY
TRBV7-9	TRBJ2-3	ASSFKDRDGTDTQY
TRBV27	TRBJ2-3	ASRFSTDTQY
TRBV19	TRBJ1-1	ASKEVLNTEAF
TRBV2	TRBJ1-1	ASGGRGTEAF
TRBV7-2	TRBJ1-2	ASSPRQANYGYT
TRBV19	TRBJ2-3	ASSLGLAGATDTQY
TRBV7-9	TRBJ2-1	ASSYSFNEQF
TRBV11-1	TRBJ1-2	ASSDIPAGNYGYT
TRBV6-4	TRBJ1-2	ASRPGSSSGYT
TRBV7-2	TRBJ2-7	ASSLAGAEASYEQY